This is a list of T cell receptor beta chains from one sample in a study of blood T cells in healthy people across ages. Each CDR3 protein gets one entry after TCRdb re-called the 5' RACE reads with MiXCR. Of about 320,000 distinct CDR3 sequences in the sample, around 27% were seen once. Specimen: blood. These receptors were taken from a woman between 65 and 79 years old in good health. The CDR3 runs from the conserved cysteine through the conserved F or W. Each record gives: D gene, V gene, J gene, clone size, CDR3 DNA, CDR3 protein. A D gene is named only where the DNA matches it firmly. Not every row has a clone size; where given, it reads once, few, many or a size class.

TRBD1	TRBV28	TRBJ2-7	many	TGTGCCAGCAGACCCTTCGATGACAGGGGCTTCTACGAGCAGTACTTC	CASRPFDDRGFYEQYF
TRBD2	TRBV2	TRBJ2-5	many	TGTGCCAGCAGAGGGAGGGGCTTGGAGACCCAGTACTTC	CASRGRGLETQYF
TRBD2	TRBV7-9	TRBJ2-1	NA	TGTGCCAGCAGCATACTAGCGGGAGCGGTGGGTGAGCAGTTCTTC	CASSILAGAVGEQFF
NA	TRBV11-2	TRBJ1-4	NA	TGTGCCAGCAGCTTAGAACAGGTTAAGACTGAAAAACTGTTTTTT	CASSLEQVKTEKLFF
NA	TRBV3-1	TRBJ1-6	few	TGTGCCAGCAGACGGGGAGACTCACCCCTCCACTTT	CASRRGDSPLHF
NA	TRBV7-9	TRBJ1-4	few	TGTGCCAGCAGCGCCTTCAACCGTGAAAAACTGTTTTTT	CASSAFNREKLFF
NA	TRBV20-1	TRBJ2-3	few	TGCAGTGCTAAACCTAGTAGCACAGATACGCAGTATTTT	CSAKPSSTDTQYF
NA	TRBV7-2	TRBJ2-5	NA	TGTGCCAGCAGCTTACCTAGCCCACAAGAGACCCAGTACTTC	CASSLPSPQETQYF
TRBD1	TRBV5-1	TRBJ2-4	many	TGCGCCAGCAGCTTGATGGGGCAGGGGGACATTCAGTACTTC	CASSLMGQGDIQYF
TRBD1	TRBV25-1	TRBJ2-7	NA	TGTGCCAGCAGTGGGAACAGGGGGAACGAGCAGTACTTC	CASSGNRGNEQYF
TRBD2	TRBV5-6	TRBJ2-2	few	TGTGCCAGCAGCTCATCCGGGACTAGCCAAGAGCTGTTTTTT	CASSSSGTSQELFF
TRBD1	TRBV12-3/TRBV12-4	TRBJ1-5	few	TGTGCCAGCAGTCCCAGGGGGATGAACAATCAGCCCCAGCATTTT	CASSPRGMNNQPQHF
NA	TRBV28	TRBJ1-2	NA	TGTGCCAGCAGCCCCGCAGCGACCTATGGCTACACCTTC	CASSPAATYGYTF
NA	TRBV28	TRBJ2-3	NA	TGTGCCAGCAGCCTCACACAAGTCGATACGCAGTATTTT	CASSLTQVDTQYF
NA	TRBV11-2	TRBJ1-5	few	TGTGCCAGCAGCTTAGATGGAAGGAATCAGCCCCAGCATTTT	CASSLDGRNQPQHF
NA	TRBV7-2	TRBJ2-5	NA	TGTGCCAGCAGCTTAACTCGGGATGCGCAGTACTTC	CASSLTRDAQYF
TRBD2	TRBV29-1	TRBJ2-1	many	TGCAGCGTTGAAGATCGGGGGGGTACGTACTACAATGAGCAGTTCTTC	CSVEDRGGTYYNEQFF
NA	TRBV9	TRBJ2-5	few	TGTGCCAGCAGCGTATCCCGCTGGGGGACCCAGTACTTC	CASSVSRWGTQYF
NA	TRBV9	TRBJ2-3	NA	TGTGCCAGCAGCGTAGCGGCCAGGGGCACAGATACGCAGTATTTT	CASSVAARGTDTQYF
NA	TRBV27	TRBJ2-1	once	TGTGCCAGCAGTTTTGGAGTTGGCCGGCCAGCGAATGAGCAGTTCTTC	CASSFGVGRPANEQFF
NA	TRBV28	TRBJ2-3	NA	TGTGCCAGCAGTTTGGGAGTACCCACAGATACGCAGTATTTT	CASSLGVPTDTQYF
TRBD1	TRBV6-5	TRBJ2-1	few	TGTGCCAGCAGCCCGACAGGGGTGGTCAATGAGCAGTTCTTC	CASSPTGVVNEQFF
NA	TRBV7-9	TRBJ1-4	NA	TGTGCCAGCAGCTTAGAGTGGGGGCGGGATGAAAAACTGTTTTTT	CASSLEWGRDEKLFF
NA	TRBV20-1	TRBJ2-5	many	TGCGCCCCGCTCGACATAAAGGGGGAGACCCAGTACTTC	CAPLDIKGETQYF
TRBD2	TRBV5-6	TRBJ2-1	few	TGTGCCAGCAGCCTCCCCGGGCTAGCGGCTGACAATGAGCAGTTCTTC	CASSLPGLAADNEQFF
NA	TRBV4-3	TRBJ1-6	NA	TGCGCCAGCAGCCAAGGCCGTATCGGAGGGGGTAATTCACCCCTCCACTTT	CASSQGRIGGGNSPLHF
NA	TRBV6-1	TRBJ2-5	few	TGTGCCAGCAGTGAAAGGGACCAAGAGACCCAGTACTTC	CASSERDQETQYF
NA	TRBV5-8	TRBJ2-6	many	TGTGCCAGCAGCTTGCGAAGTACTGGGGCCAACGTCCTGACTTTC	CASSLRSTGANVLTF
TRBD2	TRBV7-3	TRBJ2-1	NA	TGTGCCAGCAGCAATCCCGTCGGACTAGCGGGAGGTGAGCAGTTCTTC	CASSNPVGLAGGEQFF
NA	TRBV10-2	TRBJ2-7	few	TGCGCCAGCACAGAGGGGCACGAGCAGTACTTC	CASTEGHEQYF
NA	TRBV24-1	TRBJ2-1	few	TGTGCCACCAGTGAGCCGCAAAGGGGGATTGGCGATGAGCAGTTCTTC	CATSEPQRGIGDEQFF
NA	TRBV27	TRBJ2-7	few	TGTGCCAGCAGTCTCTCCAACGGAAATCCAACCTACGAGCAGTACTTC	CASSLSNGNPTYEQYF
NA	TRBV7-2	TRBJ2-5	many	TGTGCCAGCAGCTTATACAGTCAGGAGACCCAGTACTTC	CASSLYSQETQYF
NA	TRBV4-3	TRBJ2-5	NA	TGCGCCAGCAGCCAAGATACCGTTCGGACCCAGTACTTC	CASSQDTVRTQYF
NA	TRBV6-1	TRBJ2-3	few	TGTGCCAGCAGTGAACAGACCAGCACAGATACGCAGTATTTT	CASSEQTSTDTQYF
TRBD2	TRBV20-1	TRBJ2-5	few	TGCAGTGCTCTTGGACTAGCACGTGACGGAGAGACCCAGTACTTC	CSALGLARDGETQYF
NA	TRBV7-2	TRBJ2-1	few	TGTGCCAGCAGCTTAGTAGCGGAGCCTTACAATGAGCAGTTCTTC	CASSLVAEPYNEQFF
NA	TRBV20-1	TRBJ2-7	NA	TGCAGTGCTAGGTCACAGGTTACCTACGAGCAGTACTTC	CSARSQVTYEQYF
NA	TRBV27	TRBJ1-1	NA	TGTACCAGCAGGGATTCCAGGACAGAAGCTTTCTTT	CTSRDSRTEAFF
TRBD2	TRBV7-3	TRBJ2-5	few	TGTGCCAGCAGCTTCAATAGCGGGTCAGAGACCCAGTACTTC	CASSFNSGSETQYF
TRBD1	TRBV7-9	TRBJ1-4	NA	TGTGCCAGCAGCCGCCCTCTGCAGGGGGATAATGAAAAACTGTTTTTT	CASSRPLQGDNEKLFF
TRBD1	TRBV29-1	TRBJ2-5	NA	TGCAGCGTCACAGGGGAAGAGACCCAGTACTTC	CSVTGEETQYF
TRBD1	TRBV7-9	TRBJ2-5	few	TGCGCCAGCAGCTTAAGCGGCAGGGGGTCGGGAGAGACCCAGTACTTC	CASSLSGRGSGETQYF